This T cell receptor beta chain came from a study of T cell repertoires in cytomegalovirus infection. General study findings and limits: Public TCR beta family frequency separated CMV-and-HLA carriers, including in an independent cohort. HLA-C-restricted TCR beta clonotypes specific for CMV led the ex vivo response.

One entry per CDR3 protein results from TCRdb running MiXCR on the reads. The profile shows hundreds of thousands of distinct CDR3 sequences, roughly 9.3% of them singletons. This clonotype was observed a single time. Its specificity is not known. A read error may explain this, as a much larger clone is one base away. The sequence derives from a human donor in good health (CMV status not recorded). Some clones in this sample may be carry-over from other donors' samples. Sequencing was carried out using PBMCs.

The CDR3 coding sequence is TGTACCAGCAGTATTCAGAAGGGTAATGAGCAGTTCTTC. It yields the protein CTSSIQKGNEQFF. J is TRBJ2-1 and V is TRBV12-3 or TRBV12-4; no clear D gene. The CDR3 covers 13 residues.